This T cell receptor beta chain was sequenced in a study of CD8 T cells in Susac syndrome. The CDR3 contains 16 residues. Germline V gene sequence: CDR1 LGHNA, CDR2 YSLEER. Trimming removed 1 base from V and 6 bases from J, with 16 bases in between. CD8+ and CD4+ T cells were negatively isolated; TEMRA cells were FACS-enriched. Random hexamers primed reverse transcription of about 0.5 to 1 ug RNA. TCRdb called the immunoSEQ multiplex PCR reads again in MiXCR, with one record for every CDR3 protein. The table lists under 150,000 distinct CDR3 sequences, around 94% of them singletons. The chain links TRBV4-3 to TRBJ2-1; D possibly matches TRBD1 or TRBD2 (5 bases each). The clonotype originates from a human donor with multiple sclerosis. What was sequenced was CD4+ T cells from PBMCs. The CDR3 nucleotides read TGCGCCAGCAGCCAAGCTACCGTCGGGGCCCGCAATGAGCAGTTCTTC. Translation: CASSQATVGARNEQFF.